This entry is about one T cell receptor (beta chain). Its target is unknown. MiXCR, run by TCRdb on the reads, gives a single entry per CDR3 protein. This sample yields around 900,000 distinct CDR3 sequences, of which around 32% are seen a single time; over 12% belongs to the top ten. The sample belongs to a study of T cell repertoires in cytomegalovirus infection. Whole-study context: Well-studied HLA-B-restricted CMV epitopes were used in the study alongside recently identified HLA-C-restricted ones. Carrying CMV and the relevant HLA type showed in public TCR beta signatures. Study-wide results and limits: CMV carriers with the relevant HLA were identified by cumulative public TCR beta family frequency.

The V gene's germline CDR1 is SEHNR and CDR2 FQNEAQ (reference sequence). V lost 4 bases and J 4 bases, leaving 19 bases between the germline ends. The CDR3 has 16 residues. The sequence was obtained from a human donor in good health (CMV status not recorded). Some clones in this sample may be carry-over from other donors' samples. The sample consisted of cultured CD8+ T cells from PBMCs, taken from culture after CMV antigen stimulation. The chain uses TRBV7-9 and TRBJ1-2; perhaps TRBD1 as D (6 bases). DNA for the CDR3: TGTGCCAGCAGCTCGCCGGTGGACAGTTCTCGCTATGGCTACACCTTC. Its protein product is CASSSPVDSSRYGYTF.